Listed below are T cell receptor beta chains from one sample, sequenced in a study of CD8+ T cells in alopecia areata. The table came from immunoSEQ multiplex PCR; TCRdb's copy has only in-frame clones and leaves some out. The table lists roughly 180,000 clones, about 60% of them singletons. The starting material was CD4+ T cells sorted from blood, obtained at week 4, from a patient treated with tofacitinib. The receptor set was obtained from a human donor with alopecia areata. The CDR3 runs from the conserved cysteine through the conserved F or W. The order of the fields is V gene, CDR3 length, clone size, D gene, J gene, CDR3 DNA, CDR3 protein. The D gene is left open where the match is weak. Rows give clone size only sometimes, using once, few, many, or a class for an expanded clone.

TRBV28	15	.	TRBD1	TRBJ1-5	TGTGCCAGCAGTTTAACAGGGGGTATGAATCAGCCCCAGCATTTT	CASSLTGGMNQPQHF
TRBV29-1	15	once	.	TRBJ2-3	TGCAGCGTCCCCCCTGGCGGGGTAGCGACAGATACGCAGTATTTT	CSVPPGGVATDTQYF
TRBV2	12	.	.	TRBJ1-1	TGTGCCAGCAGTAGGGAGAACACTGAAGCTTTCTTT	CASSRENTEAFF
TRBV30	11	.	.	TRBJ1-4	TGTGCCTGGAAGGGGGATGAAAAACTGTTTTTT	CAWKGDEKLFF
TRBV30	13	.	.	TRBJ2-3	TGTGCCGGGGCCCTCCGGAGCACAGATACGCAGTATTTT	CAGALRSTDTQYF
TRBV28	18	few	.	TRBJ1-1	TGTGCCAGCAGTTTTTTCAAGGCTGGGTTAGGTATGAACACTGAAGCTTTCTTT	CASSFFKAGLGMNTEAFF
TRBV10-3	15	few	.	TRBJ1-2	TGTGCCATCAGTGCCGGGCCCCCAAGATCCGATGGCTACACCTTC	CAISAGPPRSDGYTF
TRBV30	15	.	.	TRBJ1-6	TGTGCCTGGAGTCCTGGGGCAGGCCAAGCTTCACCCCTCCACTTT	CAWSPGAGQASPLHF
TRBV18	13	once	.	TRBJ1-1	TGTGCCAGCTCCCCCTCACAGGAGCTTGAAGCTTTCTTT	CASSPSQELEAFF
TRBV4-1	16	few	TRBD2	TRBJ2-1	TGCGCCAGCAGCGATACCGGACTAGCGGGTTACAATGAGCAGTTCTTC	CASSDTGLAGYNEQFF
TRBV6-5	11	.	.	TRBJ2-5	TGTGCCAGCACGTGGTTAGAGACCCAGTACTTC	CASTWLETQYF
TRBV6-5	15	.	.	TRBJ1-1	TGTGCCAGCAGTTACAGGGGGGCAGCGAACACTGAAGCTTTCTTT	CASSYRGAANTEAFF
TRBV6-5	14	few	.	TRBJ1-4	TGTGCCAGCGGGGCGAGAGGGGGTGATGAAAAACTGTTTTTT	CASGARGGDEKLFF
TRBV29-1	14	few	TRBD1	TRBJ1-1	TGCAGCGTTGACTATATACAGGGGAGAGCTGAAGCTTTCTTT	CSVDYIQGRAEAFF
TRBV29-1	13	.	.	TRBJ2-6	TGCAGCGTCAGGGGGGCTGGGGCCAACGTCCTGACTTTC	CSVRGAGANVLTF
TRBV7-2	14	.	TRBD1	TRBJ1-4	TGTGCCAGCAGCTTAGGGGGGACAGGTGAAAAACTGTTTTTT	CASSLGGTGEKLFF
TRBV29-1	13	.	TRBD1	TRBJ2-7	TGCAGCGTTGAAAGACAGGGGGTTTACGAGCAGTACTTC	CSVERQGVYEQYF
TRBV4-3	17	.	.	TRBJ1-2	TGCGCCAGCAGCCAAGGCCCCCAAGGCGGCGCAGCCTATGGCTACACCTTC	CASSQGPQGGAAYGYTF